This TCR beta chain stems from a study of post-analysis software for immune sequencing data. Study details: The disease courses spanned relapsing-remitting, secondary progressive and progressive-relapsing forms of multiple sclerosis. Study-level points and caveats: Five or six TRBV segments, TRBV5-6, TRBV5-1 and TRBV20-1 among them, were found more frequent in patients than controls. Normalized Chao1 diversity was significantly lower in multiple sclerosis patients than in controls.

Comment on this clonotype: As yet, its antigen is unknown. The junction differs from germline at one of its ends, possibly a read error.

Unique molecular identifiers had been added to the TCR beta cDNA libraries. MiXCR was run by TCRdb on the PCR reads, yielding one entry per CDR3 protein. The sample contains fewer than 850,000 distinct CDR3 sequences, approximately 30% of which appear only once. There are 14 residues in the CDR3. Germline V gene lookup returns CDR1 SGHTA and CDR2 FQGNSA. Sequencing was carried out using blood. V gene TRBV7-2 combines with J gene TRBJ2-5; D gene unclear. The receptor's source is a girl between 5 and 17 years old with multiple sclerosis. This CDR3 is CAGSFDTYQETQYF. The CDR3 DNA reads TGTGCCGGCAGCTTCGACACGTACCAAGAGACCCAGTACTTC.